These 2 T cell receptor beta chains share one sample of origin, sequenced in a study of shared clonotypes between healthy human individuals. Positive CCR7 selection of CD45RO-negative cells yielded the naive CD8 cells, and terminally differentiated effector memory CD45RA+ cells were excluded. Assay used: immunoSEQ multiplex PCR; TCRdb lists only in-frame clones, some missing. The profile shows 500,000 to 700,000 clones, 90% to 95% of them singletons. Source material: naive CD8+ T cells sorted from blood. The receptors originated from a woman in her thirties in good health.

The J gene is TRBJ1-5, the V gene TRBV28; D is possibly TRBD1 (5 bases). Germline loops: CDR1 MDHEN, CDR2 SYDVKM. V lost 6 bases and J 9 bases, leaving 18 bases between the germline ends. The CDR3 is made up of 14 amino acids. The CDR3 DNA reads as TGTGCCAGCAGCCCCGGGAGGGGCAAGAGGCCCCAGCATTTT. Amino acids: CASSPGRGKRPQHF.

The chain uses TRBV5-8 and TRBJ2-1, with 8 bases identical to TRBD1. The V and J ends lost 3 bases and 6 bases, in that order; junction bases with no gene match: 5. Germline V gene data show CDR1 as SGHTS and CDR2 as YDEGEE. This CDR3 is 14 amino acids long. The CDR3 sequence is CASSWGDRINEQFF. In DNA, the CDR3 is TGTGCCAGCAGCTGGGGGGACAGGATCAATGAGCAGTTCTTC.